This TCR beta chain was identified in a study of OX40 agonist ivuxolimab in advanced cancers. The sampling schedule covered blood at baseline, cycle 4 day 1, and cycle 7 day 1. The method was immunoSEQ multiplex PCR; TCRdb's version includes in-frame clones alone and lacks a portion of them. Here the sample spans roughly 75,000 clones, approximately 86% being singletons. This sequence originates from an adult with an advanced solid tumor such as melanoma, head and neck, liver or kidney cancer. Specimen: CD4+ or CD8+ T cells sorted from blood, collected in a trial of the OX40 agonist ivuxolimab.

This chain's CDR3 is CASSPPAGGRTEAFF. CDR3 sequence (DNA): TGTGCCAGCAGTCCCCCAGCCGGGGGTAGGACTGAAGCTTTCTTT. The rearrangement joins TRBV28 to TRBJ1-1; the D gene is possibly TRBD1 (5 bases). CDR1 and CDR2 (germline): MDHEN, SYDVKM. The CDR3 sequence is 15 residues long. V was clipped by 5 bases and J by 5 bases, with 18 bases between them.